What follows describes a single TCR beta chain. Its antigen is still unknown. Produced via immunoSEQ multiplex PCR; TCRdb's table is partial and in-frame only. This repertoire shows roughly 30,000 clones, approximately 90% found once; its top ten account for roughly 2%. This entry comes from a study of T cells in tuberculosis. The overall study: T cells were selected with CD1B tetramers loaded with glucose monomycolate. IGRA-negative adolescents, IGRA-positive adolescents with latent tuberculosis and adults with active tuberculosis formed this South African cohort. Study-wide results and limits: Smaller distances to GMM-specific TCRs suggested their expansion in active tuberculosis.

CDR1 SEHNR and CDR2 FQNEAQ come from the germline V gene (reference sequence). Between the trimmed V and J ends, which lost 5 bases and 1 base, there was a span of 8 bases. This CDR3 comprises 13 residues. The V gene is TRBV7-9, the J gene TRBJ1-2, with D uncertain. Sequencing input: PBMCs. This TCR derives from a donor aged 10 to 29 with latent tuberculosis or without tuberculosis infection. CDR3 sequence reads: CASSRGFNYGYTF. Written as DNA, the CDR3 is TGTGCCAGCAGCCGAGGTTTTAACTATGGCTACACCTTC.